This T cell receptor (beta chain) was documented in a study of tumor and adjacent non-tumor tissue in lung cancer. Study at large: Aged about 31 to 80 years, patients included fewer than 11 men and a few women with stage I to III disease. Study findings and constraints: TCR diversity was significantly greater in tumor than normal lung tissue. Tumor repertoires had a smaller top 100 clone share than normal lung.

RNA was extracted from bulk tissue without any cell sorting. Regarding this clonotype: The target antigen is unknown.

Trimming took 0 bases from V and 2 from J; bases not matched to a gene: 9. The length of the CDR3 is 18 residues. Germline V lookup: CDR1 DFQATT, CDR2 SNEGSKA (reference sequence). TCRbeta libraries were built with three rounds of nested PCR, modified from ARM-PCR. TCRdb re-called the multiplex PCR reads with MiXCR, one entry per CDR3 protein. The sample records roughly 200,000 distinct CDR3 sequences, around 70% being singletons. The J gene is TRBJ2-5, the V gene TRBV20-1; TRBD2 matches 13 bases. The receptor's source is a man aged 55 to 70 with non-small cell lung cancer. The sequenced material came from lung tumor tissue. CDR3 sequence (DNA): TGCAGTGCTAGAGATAGAGGACTAGCGGGGGCGATTCAAGAGACCCAGTACTTC. Translation: CSARDRGLAGAIQETQYF.